Listed below are T cell receptor beta chains from one sample, sequenced in a study of cytomegalovirus exposure and HLA in healthy donors. Here immunoSEQ multiplex PCR was the method, and the copy in TCRdb shows in-frame clones only, minus some. The table shows under 200,000 clones, with just over 75% occurring only once. The source material was PBMCs. The receptors were sampled from a woman aged 30 to 39 in good health and CMV-seropositive. Each CDR3 is given with its conserved first and last residue. The D gene is left open where the match is weak. Clone size is not always given. Where it is, it says once, few, many or a class for expanded clones.

v_gene: TRBV30; abundance: .; d_gene: .; j_gene: TRBJ1-2; CDR3nt: TGTGCCTGGACACAGGCCTCCAACTATGGCTACACCTTC; CDR3aa: CAWTQASNYGYTF
v_gene: TRBV5-1; abundance: .; d_gene: .; j_gene: TRBJ1-5; CDR3nt: TGCGCCAGCAGCTTGTTCCGGGGGCAGCCCCAGCATTTT; CDR3aa: CASSLFRGQPQHF
v_gene: TRBV29-1; abundance: .; d_gene: TRBD1; j_gene: TRBJ2-3; CDR3nt: TGCAGCGTTGAACGTAGACAGGGGAGTACAGATACGCAGTATTTT; CDR3aa: CSVERRQGSTDTQYF
v_gene: TRBV27; abundance: .; d_gene: .; j_gene: TRBJ1-5; CDR3nt: TGTGCCAGCAGTTTACGGTGGGCGGGGGGGAATCAGCCCCAGCATTTT; CDR3aa: CASSLRWAGGNQPQHF
v_gene: TRBV2; abundance: .; d_gene: .; j_gene: TRBJ1-4; CDR3nt: TGTGCCAGCAGTGAAGAACTGCGTAATGAAAAACTGTTTTTT; CDR3aa: CASSEELRNEKLFF
v_gene: TRBV2; abundance: .; d_gene: .; j_gene: TRBJ2-2; CDR3nt: TGTGCCAGCAGGTTACAGGGTAGCACCGGGGAGCTGTTTTTT; CDR3aa: CASRLQGSTGELFF
v_gene: TRBV6-5; abundance: .; d_gene: .; j_gene: TRBJ1-4; CDR3nt: TGTGCCAGCAGTTACTCTTTCGGGGAATGGAGTGAAAAACTGTTTTTT; CDR3aa: CASSYSFGEWSEKLFF
v_gene: TRBV28; abundance: .; d_gene: TRBD2; j_gene: TRBJ2-1; CDR3nt: TGTGCCAGCAGCCCCCCTCTCTTGCGGGGGGGCTTTGAGCAGTTCTTC; CDR3aa: CASSPPLLRGGFEQFF
v_gene: TRBV5-4; abundance: .; d_gene: TRBD2; j_gene: TRBJ2-5; CDR3nt: TGTGCCAGCAGCCGAGGGACTAGCGGGATTCAAGAGACCCAGTACTTC; CDR3aa: CASSRGTSGIQETQYF
v_gene: TRBV19; abundance: .; d_gene: TRBD1; j_gene: TRBJ1-1; CDR3nt: TGTGCCAGTATGTACAGGGGGAACACTGAAGCTTTCTTT; CDR3aa: CASMYRGNTEAFF
v_gene: TRBV7-8; abundance: .; d_gene: .; j_gene: TRBJ1-4; CDR3nt: TGTGCCAGCAGCTTAGGTCCAGGGCGGAACGAAAAACTGTTTTTT; CDR3aa: CASSLGPGRNEKLFF
v_gene: TRBV28; abundance: .; d_gene: .; j_gene: TRBJ2-3; CDR3nt: TGTGCCACTCACCAAGGGAGTACAGATACGCAGTATTTT; CDR3aa: CATHQGSTDTQYF
v_gene: TRBV18; abundance: .; d_gene: .; j_gene: TRBJ2-2; CDR3nt: TGTGCCAGCTCACCTCTAGACATCGGGGTCACCGGGGAGCTGTTTTTT; CDR3aa: CASSPLDIGVTGELFF
v_gene: TRBV29-1; abundance: few; d_gene: .; j_gene: TRBJ2-5; CDR3nt: TGCAGCGTTGAGGGAGGCAGTCAAGAGACCCAGTACTTC; CDR3aa: CSVEGGSQETQYF
v_gene: TRBV7-8; abundance: .; d_gene: .; j_gene: TRBJ1-3; CDR3nt: TGTGCCAGCAGCTTAGCGACGGGGAGGGACAACACCATATATTTT; CDR3aa: CASSLATGRDNTIYF
v_gene: TRBV5-1; abundance: .; d_gene: TRBD1; j_gene: TRBJ1-2; CDR3nt: TGCGCCAGCAGCGCTGACAGGGGGATATCAGGCTACACCTTC; CDR3aa: CASSADRGISGYTF
v_gene: TRBV18; abundance: .; d_gene: .; j_gene: TRBJ2-5; CDR3nt: TGTGCCAGCTCACCCCCCAATTCGATCAGGGGCCGGGAGACCCAGTACTTC; CDR3aa: CASSPPNSIRGRETQYF
v_gene: TRBV6-4; abundance: few; d_gene: TRBD2; j_gene: TRBJ2-2; CDR3nt: TGTGCCAGCAGCCGGACTAGCGGGGCTTACACCGGGGAGCTGTTTTTT; CDR3aa: CASSRTSGAYTGELFF
v_gene: TRBV25-1; abundance: once; d_gene: .; j_gene: TRBJ1-2; CDR3nt: TGTGCCAGCCGGACAGCACATGGCTACACCTTC; CDR3aa: CASRTAHGYTF
v_gene: TRBV28; abundance: .; d_gene: .; j_gene: TRBJ2-3; CDR3nt: TGTGCCAGCAGGTCTCCCAGGGGAGACGTCACAGATACGCAGTATTTT; CDR3aa: CASRSPRGDVTDTQYF
v_gene: TRBV5-4; abundance: .; d_gene: .; j_gene: TRBJ1-1; CDR3nt: TGTGCCAGCAGCTTGACAGGAAACACTGAAGCTTTCTTT; CDR3aa: CASSLTGNTEAFF
v_gene: TRBV7-2; abundance: few; d_gene: .; j_gene: TRBJ2-6; CDR3nt: TGTGCCAGCAGCTCCGGGACACCCGGGGCCAACGTCCTGACTTTC; CDR3aa: CASSSGTPGANVLTF
v_gene: TRBV30; abundance: .; d_gene: TRBD1; j_gene: TRBJ2-4; CDR3nt: TGTGCCTGGAGTGGGAACAGGGGGTCCAAAAACATTCAGTACTTC; CDR3aa: CAWSGNRGSKNIQYF
v_gene: TRBV27; abundance: .; d_gene: .; j_gene: TRBJ1-2; CDR3nt: TGTGCCAGCAGTGCCAGGGGCGCGAACCTGGGAAACTATGGCTACACCTTC; CDR3aa: CASSARGANLGNYGYTF
v_gene: TRBV28; abundance: .; d_gene: .; j_gene: TRBJ1-1; CDR3nt: TGTGCCAGCAGTTTCCCCAGGGGCACTGAAGCTTTCTTT; CDR3aa: CASSFPRGTEAFF
v_gene: TRBV5-6; abundance: few; d_gene: TRBD2; j_gene: TRBJ2-3; CDR3nt: TGTGCCAGCAGCTTGGTAAGGCTAGCGGGGAATACGCAGTATTTT; CDR3aa: CASSLVRLAGNTQYF
v_gene: TRBV4-3; abundance: once; d_gene: TRBD2; j_gene: TRBJ2-1; CDR3nt: TGCGCCAGCAGCCAGCGACTAGCGGGAGCGTACAATGAGCAGTTCTTC; CDR3aa: CASSQRLAGAYNEQFF
v_gene: TRBV6-5; abundance: .; d_gene: TRBD1; j_gene: TRBJ1-5; CDR3nt: TGTGCCAGCAGTTACGATACAGCAGGGGGCCAGCCCCAGCATTTT; CDR3aa: CASSYDTAGGQPQHF
v_gene: TRBV7-2; abundance: .; d_gene: .; j_gene: TRBJ1-4; CDR3nt: TGTGCCAGCAGCTTAGGGCCAGCAACTAATGAAAAACTGTTTTTT; CDR3aa: CASSLGPATNEKLFF
v_gene: TRBV18; abundance: .; d_gene: TRBD2; j_gene: TRBJ2-5; CDR3nt: TGTGCCAGCTCACCTTCACTAGCGAGCCAAGAGACCCAGTACTTC; CDR3aa: CASSPSLASQETQYF
v_gene: TRBV7-9; abundance: .; d_gene: .; j_gene: TRBJ1-3; CDR3nt: TGTGCCAGCAGCTGGGGGGGTGGAAACACCATATATTTT; CDR3aa: CASSWGGGNTIYF
v_gene: TRBV5-1; abundance: .; d_gene: .; j_gene: TRBJ1-1; CDR3nt: TGCGCCAGCAGCGTAACAGGGAACCCAGACACTGAAGCTTTCTTT; CDR3aa: CASSVTGNPDTEAFF
v_gene: TRBV7-6; abundance: .; d_gene: .; j_gene: TRBJ1-1; CDR3nt: TGTGCCAGCAGCTTAGAGGCCGCAGGTGAAGCTTTCTTT; CDR3aa: CASSLEAAGEAFF
v_gene: TRBV7-2; abundance: .; d_gene: .; j_gene: TRBJ1-5; CDR3nt: TGTGCCAGCAGCCCAGCCGGACTGAACAGCAATCAGCCCCAGCATTTT; CDR3aa: CASSPAGLNSNQPQHF
v_gene: TRBV7-2; abundance: few; d_gene: .; j_gene: TRBJ1-5; CDR3nt: TGTGCCAGCAGCCTCGGACTTCAGCCCCAGCATTTT; CDR3aa: CASSLGLQPQHF
v_gene: TRBV6-4; abundance: .; d_gene: .; j_gene: TRBJ1-1; CDR3nt: TGTGCCAGCAGTGTTTCCGTGAACACTGAAGCTTTCTTT; CDR3aa: CASSVSVNTEAFF
v_gene: TRBV27; abundance: many; d_gene: TRBD1; j_gene: TRBJ1-1; CDR3nt: TGTGCCAGCAGTCCTGACAGGGCTCAGCAAGCTTTCTTT; CDR3aa: CASSPDRAQQAFF
v_gene: TRBV5-5; abundance: .; d_gene: TRBD2; j_gene: TRBJ2-1; CDR3nt: TGTGCCAGCAGCTTGCTTGGGACTAGCGGGGGAAATGAGCAGTTCTTC; CDR3aa: CASSLLGTSGGNEQFF
v_gene: TRBV5-1; abundance: .; d_gene: TRBD2; j_gene: TRBJ2-1; CDR3nt: TGCGCCAGTTCTAGCGGGAGCGGGAATGAGCAGTTCTTC; CDR3aa: CASSSGSGNEQFF
v_gene: TRBV9; abundance: .; d_gene: TRBD1; j_gene: TRBJ1-1; CDR3nt: TGTGCCAGCAGCGCTGGACAGGGGCACACTGAAGCTTTCTTT; CDR3aa: CASSAGQGHTEAFF
v_gene: TRBV27; abundance: once; d_gene: TRBD1; j_gene: TRBJ1-3; CDR3nt: TGTGCCAGCAGTTTCCTAGGGGGCGCCGGAAACACCATATATTTT; CDR3aa: CASSFLGGAGNTIYF
v_gene: TRBV30; abundance: .; d_gene: TRBD2; j_gene: TRBJ2-1; CDR3nt: TGTGCCTGGACCCCCAAGGTAGCGGGAGGCTCCTACAATGAGCAGTTCTTC; CDR3aa: CAWTPKVAGGSYNEQFF
v_gene: TRBV5-4; abundance: .; d_gene: .; j_gene: TRBJ1-2; CDR3nt: TGTGCCAGCAGCCTCCGGACAGCCAACTATGGCTACACCTTC; CDR3aa: CASSLRTANYGYTF
v_gene: TRBV6-1; abundance: .; d_gene: TRBD1; j_gene: TRBJ1-1; CDR3nt: TGTGCCAGCAGTGGACTGAGACAGGGCACTGAAGCTTTCTTT; CDR3aa: CASSGLRQGTEAFF
v_gene: TRBV5-4; abundance: .; d_gene: .; j_gene: TRBJ1-1; CDR3nt: TGTGCCAGCAGCTTGGGTTTGGCAGGGAACACTGAAGCTTTCTTT; CDR3aa: CASSLGLAGNTEAFF
v_gene: TRBV30; abundance: .; d_gene: .; j_gene: TRBJ2-5; CDR3nt: TGTGCCTGGTCGACAGGTCGAACCCAGTACTTC; CDR3aa: CAWSTGRTQYF
v_gene: TRBV5-1; abundance: .; d_gene: .; j_gene: TRBJ1-2; CDR3nt: TGCGCCAGCAGCTTGGCCAAATCTAACTATGGCTACACCTTC; CDR3aa: CASSLAKSNYGYTF
v_gene: TRBV5-4; abundance: .; d_gene: .; j_gene: TRBJ1-2; CDR3nt: TGTGCCAGCACGAGGGAGGGAATCCATGCTAACTATGGCTACACCTTC; CDR3aa: CASTREGIHANYGYTF
v_gene: TRBV25-1; abundance: .; d_gene: TRBD1; j_gene: TRBJ1-3; CDR3nt: TGTGCCAGCAGTGTGACAGGGAGCTCTGGAAACACCATATATTTT; CDR3aa: CASSVTGSSGNTIYF
v_gene: TRBV6-5; abundance: .; d_gene: .; j_gene: TRBJ2-5; CDR3nt: TGTGCCAGCAGTCAACAGATTGAGGGAGAGACCCAGTACTTC; CDR3aa: CASSQQIEGETQYF
v_gene: TRBV29-1; abundance: .; d_gene: .; j_gene: TRBJ2-2; CDR3nt: TGCAGCGTTCCCACAAACACCGGGGAGCTGTTTTTT; CDR3aa: CSVPTNTGELFF
v_gene: TRBV10-1; abundance: .; d_gene: TRBD2; j_gene: TRBJ2-1; CDR3nt: TGCGCCAGCAGTGAGCTAGCGGGAGTGGGTGAGCAGTTCTTC; CDR3aa: CASSELAGVGEQFF
v_gene: TRBV27; abundance: .; d_gene: TRBD2; j_gene: TRBJ2-3; CDR3nt: TGTGCCAGCAGTTCCCCCATCAGTGGTCACGCTAGCGGGAGAGATACGCAGTATTTT; CDR3aa: CASSSPISGHASGRDTQYF
v_gene: TRBV7-2; abundance: .; d_gene: TRBD1; j_gene: TRBJ2-4; CDR3nt: TGTGCCAGCAGCTTAGCAGGGGGCACTCTCAAAAACATTCAGTACTTC; CDR3aa: CASSLAGGTLKNIQYF
v_gene: TRBV7-9; abundance: .; d_gene: .; j_gene: TRBJ2-6; CDR3nt: TGTGCCAGCAGCTTATATAATGGGGCCAACGTCCTGACTTTC; CDR3aa: CASSLYNGANVLTF
v_gene: TRBV5-8; abundance: .; d_gene: .; j_gene: TRBJ1-5; CDR3nt: TGTGCCAGCAGCTTGGGCCAGGGGATTCAGCCCCAGCATTTT; CDR3aa: CASSLGQGIQPQHF
v_gene: TRBV9; abundance: .; d_gene: .; j_gene: TRBJ1-1; CDR3nt: TGTGCCAGCAGCCTCCGGACAGTCGCGACTGAAGCTTTCTTT; CDR3aa: CASSLRTVATEAFF
v_gene: TRBV11-2; abundance: .; d_gene: .; j_gene: TRBJ2-3; CDR3nt: TGTGCCAGCAGCATAGAGTTCTCAGATACGCAGTATTTT; CDR3aa: CASSIEFSDTQYF
v_gene: TRBV7-9; abundance: .; d_gene: .; j_gene: TRBJ1-1; CDR3nt: TGTGCCAGCAGCCAAAAGGGGAAACACCTCGCTGAAGCTTTCTTT; CDR3aa: CASSQKGKHLAEAFF